This T cell receptor beta chain was documented in a study of blood T cell repertoires in COVID-19. TCRdb keeps only in-frame clones here, not all; method: immunoSEQ multiplex PCR. Of approximately 220,000 clones in the sample, roughly 84% were seen once. V was pared by 6 bases and J by 3 bases, with 8 bases between. The CDR3 sequence is 12 residues long. Enrolled through a virtual design, the participants were between 18 and 89 years of age and came from under 30 US areas. The study assigned cohorts using participant-reported clinical history. Sequencing input: PBMCs or T cells enriched from blood (not recorded which). The sequence derives from a woman in her forties who had recovered from COVID-19. The chain has TRBV12-3 or TRBV12-4 and TRBJ1-1; possibly TRBD1 for D (5 bases). This CDR3 reads CASSTGYTEAFF. The CDR3 DNA sequence: TGTGCCAGCAGCACAGGATACACTGAAGCTTTCTTT.